Each of the 14 T cell receptor beta chains below was sequenced from the same sample in a study of regulatory T cells in long-lasting Graves disease (dated by TCRdb to the early 2020s). Library creation used multiplex PCR. The sample was run on an Illumina HiSeq 4000. To build TCR beta libraries, CDR3 regions were amplified by Arm-PCR using iRepertoire HTBI primers. Through fastp at Q25 and MiXCR, TCRdb rebuilt clones from the public reads, retaining in-frame beta chains. Merged by CDR3 protein, the rows form single entries marked with the most common genes and DNA. Present in this sample are around 250,000 distinct CDR3 sequences, around 18% of which were seen just once. The ten largest make up 14% of the sample. The time point label of this sample denotes: newly diagnosed GD, antithyroid drugs for less than 3 months. RNA was extracted from PBMCs in TRIzol for both TCR sequencing and RNA sequencing.

In addition, the sample was reused for a study of T cells in Graves' hyperthyroidism and ophthalmopathy.

The input for sequencing was peripheral blood mononuclear cells (PBMCs), taken at new diagnosis, from a patient treated with antithyroid drugs. Receptors originate from a woman aged 25 to 39 with Graves disease. Donor details come from another sample of the same person, matched by shared clones.

The chain combines TRBV11-2 with TRBJ2-7; TRBD1 matches at 7 bases. Germline V gives CDR1 SGHAT, CDR2 FQNNGV. Trimming cost V 5 bases and J 6 bases; bases outside gene matches: 7. The CDR3 is made up of 13 amino acids. Here the CDR3 reads CASSPTGVGEQYF. The DNA for the CDR3 is TGTGCCAGCAGCCCAACAGGGGTCGGCGAGCAGTACTTC.

This clonotype was seen more than once but under ten times. V is TRBV18 and J is TRBJ1-5; 9 bases map to TRBD1. V was clipped by 4 bases and J by 4 bases; unmatched bases: 11. Germline loops: CDR1 KGHSH, CDR2 LQKENI. CDR3 length: 17 amino acids. The CDR3 is CASSLSPGGTGNQPQHF. The CDR3 DNA reads as TGTGCCAGCTCACTCTCACCTGGTGGGACAGGGAATCAGCCCCAGCATTTT.

This clonotype appeared many times. V is TRBV2 and J is TRBJ2-1; TRBD1 is a possible D gene (5 bases). Germline-derived CDR1 and CDR2 are SNHLY and FYNNEI. V was pared by 2 bases and J by 8 bases, with 10 bases between. The CDR3 is made up of 13 amino acids. For the CDR3, the DNA is TGTGCCAGCAGTGAAAATAGGGGCGATGAGCAGTTCTTC. As protein: CASSENRGDEQFF.

This clonotype showed up just a few times. A read error is the likely source, as a far larger clone sits one nucleotide away. The V call is TRBV11-2, the J call TRBJ2-1, with D perhaps TRBD1 or TRBD2 (5 bases each). The germline CDR1 and CDR2 sequences are SGHAT and FQNNGV. The CDR3 covers 15 residues. Trimming stripped 4 bases from V and 13 bases from J, with 23 bases between. The CDR3 here is CASSSFTGLAETQFF. The CDR3 DNA follows: TGTGCCAGCAGCTCCTTCACGGGGCTAGCAGAGACCCAGTTCTTC.

This clonotype was seen ten or more times. V and J are TRBV20-1 and TRBJ1-2, with a possible D match to TRBD1 (6 bases). Per the germline V gene, CDR1 is DFQATT and CDR2 is SNEGSKA (reference sequence). V was shortened by 6 bases and J by 4 bases, with 18 bases between the two germline ends. The CDR3 is made up of 14 amino acids. The CDR3 loop is CSAEDSQMLYGYTF. In DNA, the CDR3 is TGCAGTGCGGAGGACAGCCAAATGCTCTATGGCTACACCTTC.

This clonotype was seen repeatedly, ten times or more. In nucleotides, the CDR3 is TGTGCCAGCAGCCAAGGGGACAGGGGCGCGCCTAACTATGGCTACACCTTC. Translating gives CASSQGDRGAPNYGYTF. This sequence joins TRBV3-1 and TRBJ1-2, with 10 positions matching TRBD1. Germline trimming cut 1 base from V and 0 bases from J; bases unmatched to any gene: 5. Germline V gives CDR1 LGHDT, CDR2 YNNKEL (reference sequence). The CDR3 loop spans 17 amino acids.

The rearrangement joins TRBV20-1 to TRBJ2-3, with D perhaps matching TRBD1 (6 bases). The germline V gene encodes CDR1 DFQATT and CDR2 SNEGSKA (reference sequence). CDR3 length: 15 amino acids. The V end lost 0 bases, the J end lost 1 base, and 11 bases lay between the germline ends. CDR3 nucleotide sequence: TGCAGTGCTAGAGATACAGGGACCGGCACAGATACGCAGTATTTT. Translated, it gives CSARDTGTGTDTQYF.

This clonotype was picked up many times. The chain links TRBV29-1 to TRBJ2-5, with TRBD2 matching 8 bases. With 2 bases clipped from V and 9 bases from J, the junction kept 2 bases outside the gene matches. CDR1 and CDR2 (germline): SQVTM, ANQGSEA. The CDR3 spans 11 residues. CDR3 in DNA: TGCAGCGTTGAAACGGGGGGGGCCCAGTACTTC. Translation gives CSVETGGAQYF.

The CDR3 sequence is CASSPKGSVITIYSNQPQHF. The CDR3 DNA follows: TGTGCCAGCAGCCCCAAGGGATCTGTGATTACTATCTATAGCAATCAGCCCCAGCATTTT. The genes are TRBV5-8 and TRBJ1-5; D is uncertain. V was shortened by 4 bases and J by 0 bases, with 26 bases between the two germline ends. Per the germline V gene, CDR1 is SGHTS and CDR2 is YDEGEE. The CDR3 is 20 amino acids. Complete variable domain (other parts from reference TRBV5-8 and TRBJ1-5): EAGVTQSPTHLIKTRGQQATLRCSPISGHTSVYWYQQALGLGLQFLLWYDEGEERNRGNFPPRFSGRQFPNYSSELNVNALELEDSALYLCASSPKGSVITIYSNQPQHFGDGTRLSIL.

Comments on this clonotype: With a far larger clone one base away, a read error is the likely cause. The gene calls are TRBV7-9 and TRBJ2-1, with TRBD1 identical over 7 bases. This CDR3 spans 14 amino acids. V was pared by 6 bases and J by 10 bases, with 12 bases of the junction left unmatched. Germline CDR1 reads SEHNR; CDR2 reads FQNEAQ (reference sequence). The CDR3 reads CASRNWTGRNEQFF. CDR3 nucleotides: TGTGCCAGCAGGAACTGGACAGGCCGGAACGAGCAGTTCTTC.

The V and J genes are TRBV29-1 and TRBJ1-2; no clear D. Germline V lookup: CDR1 SQVTM, CDR2 ANQGSEA. The CDR3 runs 11 residues. V shed 4 bases and J shed 8 bases, with 11 bases lying between them. CDR3 DNA sequence: TGCAGCGTTGGGGTAGGAGGCGGCTACACCTTC. Protein sequence: CSVGVGGGYTF.

The chain uses TRBV11-2 and TRBJ2-7, with 13 positions matching TRBD2. Germline assignment: CDR1 SGHAT and CDR2 FQNNGV. V shed 2 bases, J shed 4 bases, and the junction held 5 bases outside the gene matches. This CDR3 spans 16 amino acids. The CDR3 DNA reads as TGTGCCAGCAGCTTAATGACTAGCGGGGGGATTTACGAGCAGTACTTC. This sequence encodes CASSLMTSGGIYEQYF. Drawing the rest from reference TRBV11-2 and TRBJ2-7, the complete variable domain is EAGVAQSPRYKIIEKRQSVAFWCNPISGHATLYWYQQILGQGPKLLIQFQNNGVVDDSQLPKDRFSAERLKGVDSTLKIQPAKLEDSAVYLCASSLMTSGGIYEQYFGPGTRLTVT.

This clonotype was seen repeatedly, ten times or more. The chain links TRBV20-1 to TRBJ1-1; D remains ambiguous. The CDR3 has 11 residues. Trimming removed 5 bases from V and 4 bases from J, with 8 bases in between. Germline CDR1 reads DFQATT; CDR2 reads SNEGSKA (reference sequence). Written as DNA, the CDR3 is TGCAGTGCTCCTCTGGGCACTGAAGCTTTCTTT. The encoded protein is CSAPLGTEAFF.

Ten or more counts support this clonotype. The junction shows a germline mismatch at one end, possibly a read error. CDR3 in amino acids: CASREALMNTEAFF. CDR3 bases: TGTGCCAGCCGTGAGGCATTGATGAACACTGAAGCTTTCTTT. This rearrangement joins TRBV6-1 to TRBJ1-1; no firm D call. The CDR3 is made up of 14 amino acids. Germline CDR1 reads MNHNS; CDR2 reads SASEGT.